This TCR beta chain was found in a study of OX40 agonist ivuxolimab in advanced cancers. The overall study: Head and neck, renal cell, melanoma or hepatocellular carcinoma were the cancers that dose-escalation patients had.

V shed 2 bases and J shed 7 bases, with 12 bases lying between them. There are 14 residues in the CDR3. Per germline, CDR1 MGHDK and CDR2 SYGVNS. Blood got drawn at baseline, again on cycle 4 day 1, and then on cycle 7 day 1. Study-level findings and limits: A proportion of nonresponders additionally exhibited low normalized T-cell clonal expansion. The study observed clonal expansion of CD4+ and CD8+ blood T cells by week 6 at 0.1 to 3.0 mg/kg.

Turning to this clone: Its antigen is as yet unknown.

Some clones are missing from TCRdb's copy, which holds only in-frame ones; the method was immunoSEQ multiplex PCR. The repertoire holds under 95,000 clones, with about 89% as singletons. Sample: CD4+ or CD8+ T cells sorted from blood, taken in a trial of the OX40 agonist ivuxolimab. The chain is built from TRBV25-1 and TRBJ2-1, with a weak D call TRBD2 (5 bases). This clonotype originated in an adult with an advanced solid tumor such as melanoma, head and neck, liver or kidney cancer. CDR3 sequence reads: CASSEQLARNEQFF. In nucleotides, the CDR3 is TGTGCCAGCAGTGAACAGCTAGCCCGGAATGAGCAGTTCTTC. Drawing the rest from reference TRBV25-1 and TRBJ2-1, the complete variable domain is EADIYQTPRYLVIGTGKKITLECSQTMGHDKMYWYQQDPGMELHLIHYSYGVNSTEKGDLSSESTVSRIRTEHFPLTLESARPSHTSQYLCASSEQLARNEQFFGPGTRLTVL.